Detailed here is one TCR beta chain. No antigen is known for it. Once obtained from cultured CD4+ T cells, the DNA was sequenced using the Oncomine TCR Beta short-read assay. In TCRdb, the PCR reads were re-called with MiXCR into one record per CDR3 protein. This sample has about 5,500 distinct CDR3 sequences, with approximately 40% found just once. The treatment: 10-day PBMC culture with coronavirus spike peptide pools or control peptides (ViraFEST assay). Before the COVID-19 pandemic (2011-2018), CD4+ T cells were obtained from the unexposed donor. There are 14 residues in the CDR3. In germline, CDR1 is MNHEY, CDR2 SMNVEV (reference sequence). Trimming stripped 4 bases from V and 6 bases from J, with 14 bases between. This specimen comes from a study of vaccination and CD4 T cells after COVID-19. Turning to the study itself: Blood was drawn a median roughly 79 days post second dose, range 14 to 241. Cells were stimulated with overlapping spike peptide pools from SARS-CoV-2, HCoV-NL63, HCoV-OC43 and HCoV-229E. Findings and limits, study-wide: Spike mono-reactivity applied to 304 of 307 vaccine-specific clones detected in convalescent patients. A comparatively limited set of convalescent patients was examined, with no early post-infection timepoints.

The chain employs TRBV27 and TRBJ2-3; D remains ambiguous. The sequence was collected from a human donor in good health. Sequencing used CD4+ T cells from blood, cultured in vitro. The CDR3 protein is CASSSRWGSDTQYF. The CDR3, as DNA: TGTGCCAGCAGTTCAAGGTGGGGTTCGGATACGCAGTATTTT.